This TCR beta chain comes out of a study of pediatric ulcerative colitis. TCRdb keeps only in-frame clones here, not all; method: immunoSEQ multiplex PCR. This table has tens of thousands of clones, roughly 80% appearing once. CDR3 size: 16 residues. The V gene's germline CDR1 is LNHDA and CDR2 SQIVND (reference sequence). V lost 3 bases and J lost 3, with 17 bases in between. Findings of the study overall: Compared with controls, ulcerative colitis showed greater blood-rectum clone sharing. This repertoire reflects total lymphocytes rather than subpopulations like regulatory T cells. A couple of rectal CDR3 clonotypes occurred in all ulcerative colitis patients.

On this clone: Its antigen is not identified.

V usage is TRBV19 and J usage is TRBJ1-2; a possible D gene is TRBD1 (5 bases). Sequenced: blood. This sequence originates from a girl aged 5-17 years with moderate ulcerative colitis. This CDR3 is CASSIGGRAPYYGYTF. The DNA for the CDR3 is TGTGCCAGTAGTATCGGGGGGAGGGCCCCCTACTATGGCTACACCTTC.